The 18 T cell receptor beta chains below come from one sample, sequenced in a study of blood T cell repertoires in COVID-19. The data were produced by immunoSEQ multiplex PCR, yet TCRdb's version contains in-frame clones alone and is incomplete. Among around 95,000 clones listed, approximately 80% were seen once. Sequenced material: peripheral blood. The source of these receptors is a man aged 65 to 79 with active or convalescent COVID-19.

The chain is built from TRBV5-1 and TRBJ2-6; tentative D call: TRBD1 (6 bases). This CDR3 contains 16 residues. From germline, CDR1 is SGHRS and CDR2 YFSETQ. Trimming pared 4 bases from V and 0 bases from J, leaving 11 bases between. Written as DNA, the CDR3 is TGCGCCAGCAGCCGGGACACCACCTCTGGGGCCAACGTCCTGACTTTC. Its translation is CASSRDTTSGANVLTF.

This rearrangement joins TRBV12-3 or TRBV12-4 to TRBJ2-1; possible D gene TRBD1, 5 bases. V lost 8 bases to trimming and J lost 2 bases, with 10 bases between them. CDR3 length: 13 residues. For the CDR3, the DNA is TGTGCCAGCCTCCAGGGCACCTACAATGAGCAGTTCTTC. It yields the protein CASLQGTYNEQFF.

DNA of the CDR3: TGTGCCAGCAGTTACGTTTTTAAGGACCGGGCAGGGGAGCAGTTCTTC. Its translation: CASSYVFKDRAGEQFF. The chain carries TRBV6-5 and TRBJ2-1, with a weak D call TRBD1 (5 bases). The V end was cut by 2 bases, the J end by 10 bases, with 21 bases between. The CDR3 has 16 residues. CDR1 MNHEY and CDR2 SVGAGI come from the germline V gene.

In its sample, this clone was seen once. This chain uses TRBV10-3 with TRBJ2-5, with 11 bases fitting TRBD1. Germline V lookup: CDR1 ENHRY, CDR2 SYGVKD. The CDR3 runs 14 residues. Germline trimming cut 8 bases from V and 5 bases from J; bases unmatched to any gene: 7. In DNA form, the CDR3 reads TGTGCCATCGGATGGGACAGGGGGTTGGAGACCCAGTACTTC. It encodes CAIGWDRGLETQYF.

In DNA form, the CDR3 reads TGTGCCAGCAGCTACGGGACCCTACAGGGAAACACCGGGGAGCTGTTTTTT. Amino acids: CASSYGTLQGNTGELFF. The chain employs TRBV5-6 and TRBJ2-2; a possible D gene is TRBD1 (6 bases). V lost 3 bases, J lost 2 bases, and 17 bases lay in between. Germline assignment: CDR1 SGHDT and CDR2 YYEEEE. The CDR3 spans 17 residues. Based on the CDR3 plus reference TRBV5-6 and TRBJ2-2, the full variable domain is DAGVTQSPTHLIKTRGQQVTLRCSPKSGHDTVSWYQQALGQGPQFIFQYYEEEERQRGNFPDRFSGHQFPNYSSELNVNALLLGDSALYLCASSYGTLQGNTGELFFGEGSRLTVL.

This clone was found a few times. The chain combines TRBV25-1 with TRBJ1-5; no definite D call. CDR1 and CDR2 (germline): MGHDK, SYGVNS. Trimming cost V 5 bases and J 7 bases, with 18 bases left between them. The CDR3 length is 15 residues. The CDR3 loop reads CASSPHAGSVQPQHF. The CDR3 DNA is TGTGCCAGCAGTCCTCACGCCGGGTCCGTCCAGCCCCAGCATTTT.

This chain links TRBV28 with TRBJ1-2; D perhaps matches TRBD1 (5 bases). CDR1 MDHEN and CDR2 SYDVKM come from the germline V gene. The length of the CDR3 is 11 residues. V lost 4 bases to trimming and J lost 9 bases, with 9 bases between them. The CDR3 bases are TGTGCCAGCAGTTCCCTGGGGCGCTACACCTTC. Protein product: CASSSLGRYTF.

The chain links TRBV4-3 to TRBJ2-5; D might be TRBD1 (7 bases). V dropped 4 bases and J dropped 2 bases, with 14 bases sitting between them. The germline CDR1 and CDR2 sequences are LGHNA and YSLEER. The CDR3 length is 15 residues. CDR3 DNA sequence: TGCGCCAGCAGCCTTTTGACAGGGAGGCAAGAGACCCAGTACTTC. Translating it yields CASSLLTGRQETQYF.

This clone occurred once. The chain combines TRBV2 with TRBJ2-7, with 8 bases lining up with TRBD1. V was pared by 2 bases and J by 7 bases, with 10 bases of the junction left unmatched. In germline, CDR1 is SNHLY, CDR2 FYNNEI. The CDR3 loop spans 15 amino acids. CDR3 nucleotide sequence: TGTGCCAGCAGTGAAAGGGGTCAGGGGGCGAGAGAGCAGTACTTC. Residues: CASSERGQGAREQYF.

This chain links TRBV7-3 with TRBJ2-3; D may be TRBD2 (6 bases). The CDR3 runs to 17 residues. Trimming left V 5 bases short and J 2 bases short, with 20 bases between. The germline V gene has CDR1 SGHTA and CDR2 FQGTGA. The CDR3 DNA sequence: TGTGCCAGCAGCCCAGGCGCTAGCGTCCCGATCACAGATACGCAGTATTTT. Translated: CASSPGASVPITDTQYF.

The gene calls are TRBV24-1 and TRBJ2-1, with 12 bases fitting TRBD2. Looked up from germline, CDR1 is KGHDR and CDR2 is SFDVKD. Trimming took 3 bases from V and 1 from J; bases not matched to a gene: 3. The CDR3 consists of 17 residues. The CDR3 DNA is TGTGCCACCAGTGATCCTGGACTAGCGGGGTCCTACAATGAGCAGTTCTTC. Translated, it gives CATSDPGLAGSYNEQFF.

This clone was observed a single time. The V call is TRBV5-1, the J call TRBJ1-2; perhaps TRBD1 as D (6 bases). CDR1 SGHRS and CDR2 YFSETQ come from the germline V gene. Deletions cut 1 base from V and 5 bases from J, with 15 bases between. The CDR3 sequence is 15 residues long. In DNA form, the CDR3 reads TGCGCCAGCAGCTTGAGCGGGGGCAATCGTTATGGCTACACCTTC. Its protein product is CASSLSGGNRYGYTF.

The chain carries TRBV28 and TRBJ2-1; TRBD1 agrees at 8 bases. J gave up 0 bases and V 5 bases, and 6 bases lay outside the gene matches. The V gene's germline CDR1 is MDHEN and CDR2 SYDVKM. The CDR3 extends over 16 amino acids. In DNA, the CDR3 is TGTGCCAGCAGTGGACAGGGCTTGAGCTCCTACAATGAGCAGTTCTTC. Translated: CASSGQGLSSYNEQFF. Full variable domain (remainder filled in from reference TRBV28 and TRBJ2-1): DVKVTQSSRYLVKRTGEKVFLECVQDMDHENMFWYRQDPGLGLRLIYFSYDVKMKEKGDIPEGYSVSREKKERFSLILESASTNQTSMYLCASSGQGLSSYNEQFFGPGTRLTVL.

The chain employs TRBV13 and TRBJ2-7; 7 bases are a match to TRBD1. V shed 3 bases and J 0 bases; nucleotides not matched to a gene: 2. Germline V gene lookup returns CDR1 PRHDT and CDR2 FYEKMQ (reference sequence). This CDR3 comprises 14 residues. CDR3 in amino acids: CASSFDRASYEQYF. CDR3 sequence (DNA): TGTGCCAGCAGCTTCGACAGGGCCTCCTACGAGCAGTACTTC.

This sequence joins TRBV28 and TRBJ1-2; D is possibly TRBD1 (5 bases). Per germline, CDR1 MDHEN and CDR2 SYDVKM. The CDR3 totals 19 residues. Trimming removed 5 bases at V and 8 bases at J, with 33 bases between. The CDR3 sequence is CASSPLGIFPASRDRGYTF. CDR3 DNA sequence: TGTGCCAGCAGTCCCCTGGGGATTTTCCCCGCATCCAGGGATAGGGGCTACACCTTC.

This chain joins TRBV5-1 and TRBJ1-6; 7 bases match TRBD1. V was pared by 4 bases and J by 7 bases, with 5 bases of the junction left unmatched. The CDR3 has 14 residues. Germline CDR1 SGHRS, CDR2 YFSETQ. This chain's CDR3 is CASSPGTANSPLHF. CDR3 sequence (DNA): TGCGCCAGCAGCCCAGGGACAGCGAATTCACCCCTCCACTTT.

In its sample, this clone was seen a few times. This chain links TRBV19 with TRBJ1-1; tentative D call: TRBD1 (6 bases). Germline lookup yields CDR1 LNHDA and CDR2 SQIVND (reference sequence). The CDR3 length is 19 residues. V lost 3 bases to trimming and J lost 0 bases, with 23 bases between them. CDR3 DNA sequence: TGTGCCAGTAGTATTCTTCCCCCCCAGAACAGGGCCTTGAACACTGAAGCTTTCTTT. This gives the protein CASSILPPQNRALNTEAFF.

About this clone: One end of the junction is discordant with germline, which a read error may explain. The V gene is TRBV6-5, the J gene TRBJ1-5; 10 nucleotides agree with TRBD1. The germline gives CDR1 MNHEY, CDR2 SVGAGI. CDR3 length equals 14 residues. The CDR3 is CASSYSMPAGTGDF. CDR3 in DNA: TGTGCCAGCAGTTACTCGATGCCCGCAGGGACAGGGGATTTT.